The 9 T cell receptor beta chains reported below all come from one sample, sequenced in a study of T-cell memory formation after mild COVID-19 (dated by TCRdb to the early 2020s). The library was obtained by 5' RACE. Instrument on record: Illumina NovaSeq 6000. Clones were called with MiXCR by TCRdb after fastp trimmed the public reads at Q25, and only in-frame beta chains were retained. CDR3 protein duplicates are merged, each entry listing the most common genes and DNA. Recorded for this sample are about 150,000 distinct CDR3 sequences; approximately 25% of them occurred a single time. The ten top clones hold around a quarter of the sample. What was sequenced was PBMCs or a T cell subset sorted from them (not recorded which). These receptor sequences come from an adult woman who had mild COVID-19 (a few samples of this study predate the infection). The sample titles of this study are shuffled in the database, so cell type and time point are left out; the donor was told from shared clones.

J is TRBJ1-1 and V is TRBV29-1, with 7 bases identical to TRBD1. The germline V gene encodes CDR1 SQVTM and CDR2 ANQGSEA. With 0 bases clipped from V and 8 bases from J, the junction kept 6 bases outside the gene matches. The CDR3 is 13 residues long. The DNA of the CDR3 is TGCAGCGTTGAAGATCTTCAGGGGGGGGAAGCTTTCTTT. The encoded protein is CSVEDLQGGEAFF.

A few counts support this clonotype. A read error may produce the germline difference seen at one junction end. The CDR3: CASSQGAGYEQYF. CDR3 DNA sequence: TGTGCCAGCAGCCAGGGGGCGGGATACGAGCAGTACTTC. The chain has TRBV4-1 and TRBJ2-7, with 8 positions matching TRBD1. The CDR3 totals 13 residues. Germline V gene sequence: CDR1 MGHRA, CDR2 YSYEKL.

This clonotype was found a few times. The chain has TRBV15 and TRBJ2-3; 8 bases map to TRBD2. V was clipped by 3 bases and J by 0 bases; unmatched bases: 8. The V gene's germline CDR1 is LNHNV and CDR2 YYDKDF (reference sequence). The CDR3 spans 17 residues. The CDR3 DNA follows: TGTGCCACCAGCAGCTTCCAGACTAGCGTTAGCACAGATACGCAGTATTTT. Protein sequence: CATSSFQTSVSTDTQYF.

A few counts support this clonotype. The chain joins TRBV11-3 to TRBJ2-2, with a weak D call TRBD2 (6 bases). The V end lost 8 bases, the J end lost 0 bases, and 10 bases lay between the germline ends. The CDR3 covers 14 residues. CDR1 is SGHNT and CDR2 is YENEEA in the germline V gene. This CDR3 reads CASRGTANTGELFF. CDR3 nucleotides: TGTGCCAGCCGGGGGACGGCGAACACCGGGGAGCTGTTTTTT.

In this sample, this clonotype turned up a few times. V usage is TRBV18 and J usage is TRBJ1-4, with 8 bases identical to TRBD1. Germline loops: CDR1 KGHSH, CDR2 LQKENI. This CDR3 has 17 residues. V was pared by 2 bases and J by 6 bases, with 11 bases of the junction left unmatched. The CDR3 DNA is TGTGCCAGCTCACCAAGCGCGACAGGGGCGGTGGATGAAAAACTGTTTTTT. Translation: CASSPSATGAVDEKLFF.

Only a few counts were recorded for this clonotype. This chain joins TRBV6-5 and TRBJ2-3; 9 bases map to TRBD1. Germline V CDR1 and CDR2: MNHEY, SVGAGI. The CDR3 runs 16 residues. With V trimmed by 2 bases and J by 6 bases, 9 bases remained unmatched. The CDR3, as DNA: TGTGCCAGCAGTTACGGGCCGGGACAGGGTGAGGATACGCAGTATTTT. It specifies CASSYGPGQGEDTQYF.

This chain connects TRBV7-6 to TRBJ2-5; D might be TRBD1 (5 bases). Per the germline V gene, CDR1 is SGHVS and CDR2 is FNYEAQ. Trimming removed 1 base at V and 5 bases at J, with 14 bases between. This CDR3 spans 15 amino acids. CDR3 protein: CASSLEAGPRETQYF. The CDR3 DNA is TGTGCCAGCAGCTTAGAGGCAGGGCCACGGGAGACCCAGTACTTC.

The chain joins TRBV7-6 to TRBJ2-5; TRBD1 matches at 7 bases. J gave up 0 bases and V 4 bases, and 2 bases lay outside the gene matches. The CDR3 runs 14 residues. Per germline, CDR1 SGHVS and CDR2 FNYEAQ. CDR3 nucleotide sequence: TGTGCCAGCAGCTCGACAGGGTACCAAGAGACCCAGTACTTC. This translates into CASSSTGYQETQYF.

CDR3 in amino acids: CASSLIPGQPQHF. The CDR3 coding sequence is TGTGCCAGCAGTTTAATCCCGGGTCAGCCCCAGCATTTT. The J gene is TRBJ1-5, the V gene TRBV12-3 or TRBV12-4; D is unresolved. CDR3 length: 13 residues. Trimming stripped 2 bases from V and 6 bases from J, with 8 bases between.